This T cell receptor (beta chain) was recorded in a study of blood T cells in healthy people across ages (dated by TCRdb to about 2015). In terms of the full investigation: In model experiments, roughly one uniquely barcoded TCR beta cDNA molecule per two T cells was captured by template switching. Using deep sequencing normalized with unique cDNA molecular identifiers, the study measured how TCR beta repertoire diversity changes with age. The donors were divided into four age groups: young (average roughly 15 years), middle-aged (over 35), aged (62) and long-lived (82). Using the same blood draw, the study looked at two additional independent replicas of 1 million unique cDNA reads for two donors, one aged 18 to 30 and the other aged 80 or older. To avoid experimental bias, donors of different ages were distributed randomly across sequencing lanes.

Preparation of the library involved 5' RACE. A second 7 to 11 cycle PCR used a sample-barcoded 5' primer and a J-beta primer mix. Each TCR beta cDNA molecule received a unique molecular identifier from a template-switch 5' adaptor carrying 12 random nucleotides. At least 2.5 million CDR3-containing paired-end reads were obtained from each sample. First-strand cDNA was synthesized from all RNA with the Mint cDNA synthesis kit, primed by a TRBC-specific oligonucleotide. After uracil-DNA glycosylase treatment, a first 18-cycle PCR used universal primers M1SS and BC2_uni_R on all cDNA. From the authors' description of their analysis: For normalization, 1 million high-quality reads, each with a distinct molecular identifier, were randomly selected from each sample. Reads sharing molecular identifiers were discarded rather than binned into consensus sequences. MiTCR, with a Q25 quality threshold and the strictest error-elimination algorithm, was used for CDR3 identification, clonotype clustering and error correction. Lower-bound total TCR beta diversity was estimated with a nonparametric unseen species model using Euler transformation. Starting from the raw public reads, TCRdb applied fastp trimming at Q25, assembled clones with MiXCR and retained in-frame beta chains. Rows merge per CDR3 protein into single entries with the most common DNA and genes. The V and J calls follow TCRdb's processing rather than the paper's. This sample gives 1.5 million to 2 million distinct CDR3 sequences in total; roughly 43% of them show up just once. Roughly 23% of the sample is held by the ten biggest clonotypes.

CDR3 length: 11 amino acids, cysteine to phenylalanine. Only CDR3 DNA is held: 33 bases, read in frame from base 1. CDR1 and CDR2, looked up from the germline V gene, are MDHEN and SYDVKM. Germline trimming amounts to 8 bases on V and 11 bases on J, with 7 as the count of junction bases outside the gene matches. Donors were around 37 systemically healthy Caucasian individuals from Russia aged about 6 to 100 years. Each donor gave 9.5 to 10 milliliters of peripheral blood, drawn into EDTA-treated Vacutainer tubes. PBMCs were isolated by Ficoll-Paque density-gradient centrifugation, with at least 6 million obtained per sample. Trizol reagent was used to extract total RNA from PBMCs, with at least 5 micrograms per sample. The percentages of naive CD45RAhigh/CD27high T cells were determined by flow cytometry on a PBMC aliquot from every donor. About this clonotype: The antigen this receptor binds is unknown. A much larger clone differs from this one at a single base, so this may be a read error.

On the study overall, not on this receptor specifically: Since profiling was done on bulk unsorted PBMCs, naive and antigen-experienced compartments could not be conclusively compared. Estimates of total diversity based on one million sequenced T cells were regarded as lower bounds and as underestimates. The long-lived group showed more naive CD4+ T cells, fewer expanded clones and increased TCR diversity than the aged group, suggesting age selection. Because donor CMV infection status was unknown, age-related changes in expanded clonotypes were potentially confounded. As age increased, observed TCR beta diversity per million T cells dropped in a roughly linear way, and a significant reduction was already evident by age about 40. Observed TCR beta diversity correlated strongly with the percentage of naive T cells measured by flow cytometry.

The receptor was isolated from a human donor in good health. The chain joins TRBV28 to TRBJ2-5; the central 8 bases match TRBD1. The sequenced sample consisted of blood. The DNA reads as follows: TGTGCCAGCCACAGGGGGAATGAGCAGTACTTC. Its protein is CASHRGNEQYF.